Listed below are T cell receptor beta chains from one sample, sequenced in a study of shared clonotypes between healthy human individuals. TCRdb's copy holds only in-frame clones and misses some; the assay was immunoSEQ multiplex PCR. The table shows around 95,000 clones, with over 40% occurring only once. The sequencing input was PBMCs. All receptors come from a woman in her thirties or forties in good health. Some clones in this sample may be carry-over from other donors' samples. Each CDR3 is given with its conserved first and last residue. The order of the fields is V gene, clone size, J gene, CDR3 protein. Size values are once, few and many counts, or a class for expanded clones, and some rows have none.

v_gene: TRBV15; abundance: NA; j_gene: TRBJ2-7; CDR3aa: CATSRDLGYEQYF
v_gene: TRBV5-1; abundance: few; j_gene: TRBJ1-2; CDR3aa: CASSYGTGTNYGYTF
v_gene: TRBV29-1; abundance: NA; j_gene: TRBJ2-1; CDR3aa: CSADRGNEQFF
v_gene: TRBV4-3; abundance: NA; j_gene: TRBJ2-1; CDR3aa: CASSQDRWAEQFF
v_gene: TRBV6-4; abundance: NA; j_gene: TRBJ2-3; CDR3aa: CASSLGTSGPDTQYF
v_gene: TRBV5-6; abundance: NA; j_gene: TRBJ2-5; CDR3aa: CASELQGAETQYF
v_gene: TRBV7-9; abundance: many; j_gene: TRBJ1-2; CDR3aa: CASSLERDYGYTF
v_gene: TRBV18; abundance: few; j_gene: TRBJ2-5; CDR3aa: CASSGGYQETQYF
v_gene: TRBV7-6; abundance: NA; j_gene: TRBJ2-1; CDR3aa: CASSLGQNNEQFF
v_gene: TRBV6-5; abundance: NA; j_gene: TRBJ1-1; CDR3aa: CASRRQGTAVAFF
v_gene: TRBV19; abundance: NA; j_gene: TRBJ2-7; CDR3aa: CASSRGALYEQYF
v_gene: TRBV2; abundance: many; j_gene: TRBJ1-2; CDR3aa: CASSVGGLRGYTF
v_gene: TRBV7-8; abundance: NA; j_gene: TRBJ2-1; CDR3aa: CASSPGLAGALNEQFF
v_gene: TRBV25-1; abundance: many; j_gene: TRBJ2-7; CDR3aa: CASSEPIRYEQYF
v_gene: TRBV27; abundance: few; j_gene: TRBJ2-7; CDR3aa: CASSKRASGFGSYEQYF
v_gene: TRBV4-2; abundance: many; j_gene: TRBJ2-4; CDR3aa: CASSQERVGNIQYF
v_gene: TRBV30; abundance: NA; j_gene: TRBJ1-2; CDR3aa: CAWSPGTYGYTF
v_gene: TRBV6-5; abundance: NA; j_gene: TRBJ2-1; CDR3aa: CASSRDRGLVYEQFF
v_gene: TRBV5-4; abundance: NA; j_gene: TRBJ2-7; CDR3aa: CASRSGTGGYEQYF
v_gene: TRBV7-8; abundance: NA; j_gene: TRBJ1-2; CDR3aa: CASSSRASRYYTF
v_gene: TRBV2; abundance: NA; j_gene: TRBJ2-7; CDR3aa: CASSPGSGSYEQYF
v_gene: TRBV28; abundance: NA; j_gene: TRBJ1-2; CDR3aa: CASSFRGYGYTF
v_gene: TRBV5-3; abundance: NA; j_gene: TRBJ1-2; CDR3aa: CASSLVTGYGYTF
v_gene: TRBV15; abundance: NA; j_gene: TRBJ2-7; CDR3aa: CATSRRGQGPYEQYF
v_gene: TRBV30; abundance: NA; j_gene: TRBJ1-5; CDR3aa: CAWSDGRFGPQHF
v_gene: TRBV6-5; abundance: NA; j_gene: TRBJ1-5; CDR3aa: CASSLGQPQHF
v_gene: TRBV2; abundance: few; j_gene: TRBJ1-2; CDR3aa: CASSGTLNGYTF
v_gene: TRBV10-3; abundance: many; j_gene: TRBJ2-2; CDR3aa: CAIRDGTPHTGELFF
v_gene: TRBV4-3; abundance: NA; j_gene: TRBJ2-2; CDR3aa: CASRSSPNTGELFF
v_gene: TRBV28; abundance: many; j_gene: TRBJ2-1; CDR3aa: CASSLSGREQFF
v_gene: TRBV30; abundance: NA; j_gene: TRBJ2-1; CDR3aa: CAWSVVAGGLGEQFF
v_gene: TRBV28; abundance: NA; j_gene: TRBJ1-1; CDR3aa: CASMGYPINTEAFF
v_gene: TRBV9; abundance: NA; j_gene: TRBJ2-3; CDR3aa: CASSVDTGGHTDTQYF
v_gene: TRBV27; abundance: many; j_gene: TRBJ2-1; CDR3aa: CASSDYNEQFF
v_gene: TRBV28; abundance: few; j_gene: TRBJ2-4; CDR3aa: CASSYPRENIQYF
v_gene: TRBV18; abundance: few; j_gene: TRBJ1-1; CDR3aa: CASSPFEGTEAFF
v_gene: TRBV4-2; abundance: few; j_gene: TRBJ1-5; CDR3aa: CASSQDYQGQPQHF
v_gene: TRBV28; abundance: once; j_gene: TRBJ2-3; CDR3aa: CASSFRLEGTDTQYF
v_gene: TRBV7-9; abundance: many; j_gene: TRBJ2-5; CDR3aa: CASSPPTSGRETQYF
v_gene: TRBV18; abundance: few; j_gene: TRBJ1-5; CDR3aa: CASSPSGGREPQHF
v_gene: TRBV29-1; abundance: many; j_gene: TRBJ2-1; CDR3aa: CSVEGTSRPNEQFF
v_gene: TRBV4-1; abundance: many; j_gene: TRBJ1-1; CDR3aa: CASSPSQVMNTEAFF
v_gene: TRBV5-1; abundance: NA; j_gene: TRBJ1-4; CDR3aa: CASSPSTGEKLFF
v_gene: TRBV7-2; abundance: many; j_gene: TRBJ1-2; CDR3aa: CASSDTSGYTF
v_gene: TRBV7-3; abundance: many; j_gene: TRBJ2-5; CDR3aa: CASSLTRQETQYF
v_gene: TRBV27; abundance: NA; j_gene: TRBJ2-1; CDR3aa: CATGQLAGYNEQFF
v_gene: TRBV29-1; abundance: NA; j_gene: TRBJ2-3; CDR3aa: CSAPRGFGTDTQYF
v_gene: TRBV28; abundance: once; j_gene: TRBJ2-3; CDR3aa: CASSFIWPSSDTQYF
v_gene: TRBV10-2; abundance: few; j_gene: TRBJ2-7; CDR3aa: CASGGTGEWSSEQYF
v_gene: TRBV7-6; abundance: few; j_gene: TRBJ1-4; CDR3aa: CASSLSGREKLFF
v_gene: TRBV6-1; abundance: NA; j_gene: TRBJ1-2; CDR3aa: CASSSQGNYGYTF
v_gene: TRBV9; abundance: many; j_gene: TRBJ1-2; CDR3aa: CASSSDSNYGYTF
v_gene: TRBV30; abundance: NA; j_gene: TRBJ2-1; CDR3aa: CAWSLLAGVGNEQFF
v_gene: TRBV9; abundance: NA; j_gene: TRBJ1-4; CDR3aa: CASSVGNQGGEKLFF
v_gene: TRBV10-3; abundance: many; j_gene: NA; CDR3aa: CAISESRVGGLAKNIQFF
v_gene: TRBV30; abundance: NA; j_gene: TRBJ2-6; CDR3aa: CAWSSLVSGANILAF
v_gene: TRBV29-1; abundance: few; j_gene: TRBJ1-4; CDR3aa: CSVEEGGKLFF
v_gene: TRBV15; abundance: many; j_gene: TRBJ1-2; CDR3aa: CATGREARYYGYTF
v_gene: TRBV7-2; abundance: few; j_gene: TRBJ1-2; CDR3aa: CASSPDKSYGYTF
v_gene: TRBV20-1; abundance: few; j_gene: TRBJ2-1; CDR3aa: CSGGFNEQFF